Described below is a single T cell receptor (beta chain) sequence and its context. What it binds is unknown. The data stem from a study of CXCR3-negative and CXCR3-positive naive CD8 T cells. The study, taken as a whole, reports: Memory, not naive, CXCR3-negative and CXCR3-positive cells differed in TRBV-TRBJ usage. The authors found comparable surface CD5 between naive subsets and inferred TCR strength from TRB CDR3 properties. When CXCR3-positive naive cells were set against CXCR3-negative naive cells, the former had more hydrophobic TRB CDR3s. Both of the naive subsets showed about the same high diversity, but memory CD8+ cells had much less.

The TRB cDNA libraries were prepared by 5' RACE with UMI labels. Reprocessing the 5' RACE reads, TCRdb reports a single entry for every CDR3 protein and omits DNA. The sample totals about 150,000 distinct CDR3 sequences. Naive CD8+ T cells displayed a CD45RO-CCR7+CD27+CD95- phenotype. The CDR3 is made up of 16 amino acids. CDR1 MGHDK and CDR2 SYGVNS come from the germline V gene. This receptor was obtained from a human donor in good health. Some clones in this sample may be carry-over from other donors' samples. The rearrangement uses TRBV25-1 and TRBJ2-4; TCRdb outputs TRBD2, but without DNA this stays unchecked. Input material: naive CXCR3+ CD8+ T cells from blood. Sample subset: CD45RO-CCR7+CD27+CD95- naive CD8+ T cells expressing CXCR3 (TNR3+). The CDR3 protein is CASSAIGGGQENLQYF.